This T cell receptor beta chain stems from a study of T and B cells in COVID-19 patients (TCRdb year 2020). Concerning the study at large: In this study, adaptive immunity was profiled in COVID-19 patients who either had active infection or had recovered, using TRB and IGH repertoire sequencing of peripheral blood. In the active-infection cohort, 18 of 20 patients had comorbidities linked to unfavorable COVID-19 outcome. The TCR and BCR sequence repository comprised over 35 patients and over 60 time points, with over 7 million TCR sequences analysed. Up to roughly 10 follow-up blood samples were collected per patient, with some samples spanning different disease stages in the same individual. Patients in the recovered cohort had a median age of around 31 years, compared with more than 60 years for patients in the active-infection cohort. In the active-infection cohort, about 60% of the 20 patients were critically ill and required mechanical ventilation or ECMO. An age-matched reference group of 30 to 40 healthy donors negative for COVID-19 antibodies served as the comparison for repertoire analyses. The recovered cohort included over 15 patients who contributed approximately 20 samples, and most of those patients had mild to moderate COVID-19 that was managed on an outpatient basis. A couple of patients were included in both the recovered and active cohorts because samples were available from active disease and after recovery. Study-wide findings and limitations: Specific T cell subsets (CD4+/Treg/CD8+) and sorted SARS-CoV-2-responsive or tetramer+ T cells had not yet been sequenced, and these experiments were ongoing. The cohort was considered too small for HLA contributions to COVID-19 susceptibility or severity to be assessed. The recovered cohort had roughly 2,100 exclusive TCR clusters, including about 29 low-pGen clusters. TRB repertoires were found to be highly clonal in active COVID-19, whereas diversity and richness at recovery were found to rise above healthy donor levels. Blood samples obtained from mildly ill patients during symptoms, as well as early samples obtained from severe cases, were available only in scarce numbers. TRBV/TRBJ gene usage was reported as strongly skewed in patients with COVID-19. The reported TCR clusters were stated to require prospective validation before clinical use.

This clonotype was detected only a few times. Its recognized antigen is unknown. The sample holds no much larger clone one base away, and base qualities are not on file. V lost 5 bases and J lost 5 bases; the stretch between them is 18 bases long. The CDR3 covers 15 residues, taking in both the cysteine and the phenylalanine. Kept here is only the CDR3 DNA, which spans 45 bases and is read in frame from base 1. The germline V gene gives CDR1 as SGHNT and CDR2 as YENEEA. Genomic DNA extracted from blood, in amounts of about 220-500 ng, served as the starting material for amplifying TRB repertoires. The listed sequencing device is Illumina MiSeq. Multiplex PCR with BIOMED2 TRB-A/B primer pools was used to amplify the TRB rearrangements. Two consecutive PCRs added Illumina-compatible adapters and 7-nucleotide sample barcodes to the amplicons. All library PCRs used Phusion HS II polymerase. The amplicons were purified from gel with the NucleoSpin Gel and PCR Clean-up kit, measured on Qubit, and combined at around 4.2 nM. Amplicon pool quality was checked on an Agilent 2100 Bioanalyzer before Illumina next-generation sequencing. The source study handled its data this way. Annotation of TRB rearrangements was done in MiXCR 3.0.8 with the default MiXCR reference library. Sequences with fewer than 2 reads and non-productive reads were filtered out, and every unique CDR3 nucleotide sequence was treated as a single clone. R 3.5.1 was used to calculate clonality, diversity, richness and V-J gene usage. GLIPH2 was used for TCR clustering by CDR3 similarity, and generation probabilities were calculated by OLGA. Only GLIPH2 clusters with at least four unique TCR clonotypes present in at least three individuals were retained. TCRdb reprocessing: public reads trimmed at Q25 with fastp, clones called with MiXCR, in-frame beta chains kept. Each CDR3 protein gets just one entry, which takes the most common genes and DNA from the rows behind it. TCRdb's processing, not the study's, gives the V and J calls here. Across this sample there are fewer than 8,000 distinct CDR3 sequences, with 26% seen only once. The ten largest clones capture 11% of the sample.

The receptor comes from a human donor with active COVID-19. The chain links TRBV11-3 with TRBJ2-5; no D gene call is confident. The sequenced material came from blood. The DNA is as follows: TGTGCCAGCAGCCCCCCAAAGGGTGGTGGTGAGACCCAGTACTTC. Its amino acids are CASSPPKGGGETQYF. The full variable domain, with segments outside the CDR3 supplied by the reference TRBV11-3 and TRBJ2-5 proteins, appears as EAGVVQSPRYKIIEKKQPVAFWCNPISGHNTLYWYLQNLGQGPELLIRYENEEAVDDSQLPKDRFSAERLKGVDSTLKIQPAELGDSAVYLCASSPPKGGGETQYFGPGTRLLVL.